This section outlines one T cell receptor beta chain sequence together with its context. Looked up from germline, CDR1 is SEHNR and CDR2 is FQNEAQ (reference sequence). The CDR3 is 13 amino acids. Trimming pared 5 bases from V and 6 bases from J, leaving 12 bases between. This sample stems from a study of shared clonotypes between healthy human individuals. The assay was immunoSEQ multiplex PCR, and TCRdb's table has in-frame clones only and misses some. The table records around 720,000 clones, 55% to 85% of them present only once. The origin of this receptor is a woman aged 25 to 39 in good health. The material sequenced was memory CD4+ T cells sorted from blood. Subset given: CD45RA-negative fraction. V usage is TRBV7-9 and J usage is TRBJ2-3; D possibly corresponds to TRBD2 (5 bases). The CDR3 loop is CASSPRRWDTQYF. The CDR3 nucleotides are TGTGCCAGCAGCCCCAGGAGGTGGGATACGCAGTATTTT.